One sample yielded the 12 T cell receptor beta chains listed below, sequenced in a study of shared clonotypes between healthy human individuals. Only in-frame clones appear in the TCRdb table, and some are missing; sequencing was by immunoSEQ multiplex PCR. The sample has some 1 million clones, approximately 70% seen once; the top ten hold nearly 1.5%. Material: memory CD4+ T cells sorted from blood. Subset given: CD45RA-negative fraction. Receptor source: a man between 18 and 35 years old in good health.

The chain uses TRBV5-6 and TRBJ1-1; D ambiguous. Germline V gene data show CDR1 as SGHDT and CDR2 as YYEEEE. The CDR3 length is 13 residues. The germline V and J ends were trimmed by 0 bases and 1 base, with 4 bases remaining between them. CDR3 sequence reads: CASSLESNTEAFF. In nucleotides, the CDR3 is TGTGCCAGCAGCTTGGAATCGAACACTGAAGCTTTCTTT.

The genes are TRBV7-9 and TRBJ1-3; D is unclear. Germline-derived CDR1 and CDR2 are SEHNR and FQNEAQ (reference sequence). Trimming left V 1 base short and J 6 bases short, with 7 bases between. There are 13 residues in the CDR3. The chain's CDR3 is CASSLGRENTIYF. CDR3 bases: TGTGCCAGCAGCTTAGGCCGCGAAAACACCATATATTTT.

In its sample, this clone was seen a few times. The chain links TRBV2 to TRBJ2-7, with TRBD1 as a possible D gene (6 bases). CDR3 length: 14 residues. Trimming stripped 5 bases from V and 0 bases from J, with 11 bases between. The germline gives CDR1 SNHLY, CDR2 FYNNEI. The CDR3 DNA is TGTGCCAGCAGTCCAGGGACAAGCTCCTACGAGCAGTACTTC. Amino acids: CASSPGTSSYEQYF.

The table lists this clone with a few counts. This sample also contains other DNA sequences that code for the same CDR3. This sequence joins TRBV15 and TRBJ1-3; no firm D call. Germline-derived CDR1 and CDR2 are LNHNV and YYDKDF (reference sequence). Trimming left V 3 bases short and J 7 bases short, with 7 bases between. There are 12 residues in the CDR3. The CDR3 here is CATSRDGNTIYF. CDR3 DNA sequence: TGTGCCACCAGCAGGGACGGGAACACCATATATTTT.

CDR3 nucleotide sequence: TGCAGTGCTGGGGGCCATGGCTACACCTTC. Translated, it gives CSAGGHGYTF. The chain couples TRBV20-1 to TRBJ1-2, with D maybe TRBD1 (6 bases). Germline V CDR1 and CDR2: DFQATT, SNEGSKA (reference sequence). CDR3 size: 10 residues. Trimming removed 5 bases at V and 6 bases at J, with 7 bases between.

V usage is TRBV5-1 and J usage is TRBJ1-1; D is undetermined. The CDR3 sequence is 15 residues long. CDR1 and CDR2 (germline): SGHRS, YFSETQ. Trimming took off 2 bases at V and 0 bases at J, with 11 bases between the two ends. As DNA, the CDR3 is TGCGCCAGCAGCTTTAGGTCGGGAATGAACACTGAAGCTTTCTTT. It yields the protein CASSFRSGMNTEAFF.

The chain joins TRBV2 to TRBJ1-5, with TRBD1 identical over 7 bases. The CDR3 length is 15 residues. Trimming took 4 bases from V and 2 from J; bases not matched to a gene: 5. Looked up from germline, CDR1 is SNHLY and CDR2 is FYNNEI. The CDR3 is CASSAGGEGNQPQHF. In DNA form, the CDR3 reads TGTGCCAGCAGTGCAGGGGGGGAAGGCAATCAGCCCCAGCATTTT.

The CDR3 spells CASKLKAGPSYEQYF. In nucleotides, the CDR3 is TGCGCCAGCAAATTGAAGGCAGGACCCTCCTACGAGCAGTACTTC. This sequence joins TRBV5-1 and TRBJ2-7; D gene uncertain. This CDR3 is 15 amino acids long. Trimming removed 6 bases at V and 0 bases at J, with 16 bases between. Germline-derived CDR1 and CDR2 are SGHRS and YFSETQ.

The genes are TRBV6-6 and TRBJ1-2; 7 positions agree with TRBD1. Germline V gene data show CDR1 as MNHNY and CDR2 as SVGAGI (reference sequence). J lost 2 bases, V lost 6 bases, and 3 bases had no gene match. The CDR3 consists of 13 residues. The CDR3 here is CASRGTENYGYTF. In DNA form, the CDR3 reads TGTGCCAGCAGAGGGACAGAGAACTATGGCTACACCTTC.

The V and J genes are TRBV6-5 and TRBJ2-7, with TRBD2 identical over 8 bases. This CDR3 is 15 amino acids long. From germline, CDR1 is MNHEY and CDR2 SVGAGI. The V segment lost 0 bases and the J segment 4 bases; nucleotides outside the gene matches: 5. The CDR3 sequence: CASSYSTSGLYEQYF. DNA for the CDR3: TGTGCCAGCAGTTACTCCACTAGCGGACTGTACGAGCAGTACTTC.

A few counts support this clone. The chain uses TRBV6-1 and TRBJ2-5; TRBD1 matches at 8 bases. The V gene's germline CDR1 is MNHNS and CDR2 SASEGT. CDR3 length equals 13 residues. V lost 4 bases, J lost 7 bases, and 5 bases stayed unmatched. CDR3 loop: CASSGGTGGTQYF. In nucleotides, the CDR3 is TGTGCCAGCAGTGGCGGGACAGGAGGGACCCAGTACTTC.

This clone was observed a single time. This chain connects TRBV11-3 to TRBJ2-5, with D uncertain. This CDR3 contains 13 residues. The V end was cut by 4 bases, the J end by 0 bases, with 6 bases between. Germline CDR1 SGHNT, CDR2 YENEEA. The CDR3 loop is CASSSRDQETQYF. The CDR3 DNA sequence: TGTGCCAGCAGCTCTCGGGACCAAGAGACCCAGTACTTC. The full variable domain, completed using reference TRBV11-3 and TRBJ2-5, is EAGVVQSPRYKIIEKKQPVAFWCNPISGHNTLYWYLQNLGQGPELLIRYENEEAVDDSQLPKDRFSAERLKGVDSTLKIQPAELGDSAVYLCASSSRDQETQYFGPGTRLLVL.